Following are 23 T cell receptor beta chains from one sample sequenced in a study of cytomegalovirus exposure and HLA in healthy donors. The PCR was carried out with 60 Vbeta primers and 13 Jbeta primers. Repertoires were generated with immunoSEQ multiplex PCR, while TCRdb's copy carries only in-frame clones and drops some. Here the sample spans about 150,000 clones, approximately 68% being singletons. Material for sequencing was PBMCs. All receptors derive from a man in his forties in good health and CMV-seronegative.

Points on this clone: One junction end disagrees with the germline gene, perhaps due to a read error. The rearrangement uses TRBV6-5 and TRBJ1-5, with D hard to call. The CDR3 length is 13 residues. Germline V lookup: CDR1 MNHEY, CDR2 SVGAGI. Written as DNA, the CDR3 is TGTGCCAGCAGTGACACTAGCAATCAGCCCCAGAATTTT. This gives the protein CASSDTSNQPQNF.

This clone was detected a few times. This CDR3 reads CAILRGLDYGYTF. CDR3 sequence (DNA): TGTGCCATTCTCAGGGGATTGGACTATGGCTACACCTTC. The V gene is TRBV6-1, the J gene TRBJ1-2, with D possibly matching TRBD1 (6 bases). Germline V gene sequence: CDR1 MNHNS, CDR2 SASEGT. Trimming took 10 bases from V and 3 from J, leaving 15 bases between them. CDR3 length equals 13 residues.

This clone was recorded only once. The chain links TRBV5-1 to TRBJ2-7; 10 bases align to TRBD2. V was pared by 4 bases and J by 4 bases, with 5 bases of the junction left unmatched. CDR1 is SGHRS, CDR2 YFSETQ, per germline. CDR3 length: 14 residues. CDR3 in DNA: TGCGCCAGCAGCCCCTCACTAGCGGGGTACGAGCAGTACTTC. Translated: CASSPSLAGYEQYF. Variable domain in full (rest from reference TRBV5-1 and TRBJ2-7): KAGVTQTPRYLIKTRGQQVTLSCSPISGHRSVSWYQQTPGQGLQFLFEYFSETQRNKGNFPGRFSGRQFSNSRSEMNVSTLELGDSALYLCASSPSLAGYEQYFGPGTRLTVT.

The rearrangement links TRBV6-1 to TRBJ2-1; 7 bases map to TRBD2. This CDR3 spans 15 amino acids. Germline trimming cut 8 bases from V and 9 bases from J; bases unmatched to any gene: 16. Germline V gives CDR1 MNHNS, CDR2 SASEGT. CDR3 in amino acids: CASGFGTTSSGEQFF. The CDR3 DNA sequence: TGTGCCAGCGGATTCGGGACTACCTCATCGGGTGAGCAGTTCTTC.

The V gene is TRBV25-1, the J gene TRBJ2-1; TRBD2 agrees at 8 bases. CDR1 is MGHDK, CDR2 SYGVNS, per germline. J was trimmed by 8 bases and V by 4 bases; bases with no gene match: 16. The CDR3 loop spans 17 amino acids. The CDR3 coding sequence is TGTGCCAGCAGTGTAGTTTCCGGGCGGGGGGCCGCCGATGAGCAGTTCTTC. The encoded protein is CASSVVSGRGAADEQFF.

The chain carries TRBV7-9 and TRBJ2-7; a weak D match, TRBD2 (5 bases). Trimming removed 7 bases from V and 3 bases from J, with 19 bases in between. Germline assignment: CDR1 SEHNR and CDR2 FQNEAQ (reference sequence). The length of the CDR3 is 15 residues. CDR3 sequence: CASTQGEGGHYEQYF. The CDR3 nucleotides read TGTGCCAGCACCCAAGGCGAAGGAGGCCACTACGAGCAGTACTTC.

The CDR3 region is CASSLVQSGTYYTDTQYF. CDR3 bases: TGTGCCAGCAGCTTGGTCCAATCCGGGACTTACTACACAGATACGCAGTATTTT. The chain combines TRBV5-6 with TRBJ2-3, with D possibly TRBD2 on 6 matching bases. Per the germline V gene, CDR1 is SGHDT and CDR2 is YYEEEE. V was trimmed by 0 bases and J by 2 bases, leaving 19 bases between them. This CDR3 region has 18 residues.

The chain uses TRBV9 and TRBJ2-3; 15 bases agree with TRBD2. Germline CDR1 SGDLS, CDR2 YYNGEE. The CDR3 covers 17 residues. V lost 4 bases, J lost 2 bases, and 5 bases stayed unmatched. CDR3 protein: CASSSGLAGGYTDTQYF. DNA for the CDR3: TGTGCCAGCAGCTCGGGACTAGCGGGAGGTTACACAGATACGCAGTATTTT.

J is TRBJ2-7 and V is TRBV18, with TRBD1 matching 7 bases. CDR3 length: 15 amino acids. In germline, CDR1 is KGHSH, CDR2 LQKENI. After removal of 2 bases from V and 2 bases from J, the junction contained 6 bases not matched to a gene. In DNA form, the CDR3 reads TGTGCCAGCTCACCAGGAGCAGGGGGTACCTACGAGCAGTACTTC. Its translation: CASSPGAGGTYEQYF.

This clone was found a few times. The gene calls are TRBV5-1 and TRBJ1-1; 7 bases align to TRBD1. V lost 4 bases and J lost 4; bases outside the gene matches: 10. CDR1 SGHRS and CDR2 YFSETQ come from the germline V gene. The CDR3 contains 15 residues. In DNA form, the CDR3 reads TGCGCCAGCAGCCCGCCTAGACAGGGCGGCACTGAAGCTTTCTTT. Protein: CASSPPRQGGTEAFF.

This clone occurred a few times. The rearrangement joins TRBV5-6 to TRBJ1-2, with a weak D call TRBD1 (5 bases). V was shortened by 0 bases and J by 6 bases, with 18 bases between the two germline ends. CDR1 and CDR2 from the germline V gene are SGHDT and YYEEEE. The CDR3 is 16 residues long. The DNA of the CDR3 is TGTGCCAGCAGCTTGGGGGGAACCAGGACACCAAATGGCTACACCTTC. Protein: CASSLGGTRTPNGYTF.

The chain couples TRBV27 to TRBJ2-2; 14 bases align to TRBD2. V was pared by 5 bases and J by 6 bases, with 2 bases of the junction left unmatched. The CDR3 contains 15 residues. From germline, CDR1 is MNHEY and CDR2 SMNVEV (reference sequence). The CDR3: CASSGTSGRPGELFF. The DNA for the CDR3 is TGTGCCAGCAGTGGGACTAGCGGGAGACCCGGGGAGCTGTTTTTT.

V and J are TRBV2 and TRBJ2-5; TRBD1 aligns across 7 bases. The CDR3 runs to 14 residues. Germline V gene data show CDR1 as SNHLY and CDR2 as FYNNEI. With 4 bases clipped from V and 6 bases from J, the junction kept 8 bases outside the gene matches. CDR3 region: CASSGQGGGQTQYF. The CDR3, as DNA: TGTGCCAGCAGTGGACAGGGCGGTGGACAGACCCAGTACTTC.

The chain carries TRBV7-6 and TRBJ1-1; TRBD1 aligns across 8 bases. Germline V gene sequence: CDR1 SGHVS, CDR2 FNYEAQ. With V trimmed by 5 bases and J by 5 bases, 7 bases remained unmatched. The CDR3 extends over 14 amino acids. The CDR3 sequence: CASSPQGARTEAFF. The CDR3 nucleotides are TGTGCCAGCAGCCCTCAGGGGGCGCGGACTGAAGCTTTCTTT.

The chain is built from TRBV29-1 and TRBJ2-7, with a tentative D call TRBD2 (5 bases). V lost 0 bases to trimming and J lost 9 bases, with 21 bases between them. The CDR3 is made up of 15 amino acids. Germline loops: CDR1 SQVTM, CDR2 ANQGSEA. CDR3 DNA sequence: TGCAGCGTTGAAGAGCCGACTGGGGTCCTCCGGGGGCAGTACTTC. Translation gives CSVEEPTGVLRGQYF.

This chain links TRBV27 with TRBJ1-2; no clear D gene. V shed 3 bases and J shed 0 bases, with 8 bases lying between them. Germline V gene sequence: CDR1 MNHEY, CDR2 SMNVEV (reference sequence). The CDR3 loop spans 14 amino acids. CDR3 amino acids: CASSLGRSNYGYTF. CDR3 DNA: TGTGCCAGCAGTTTGGGCAGGTCTAACTATGGCTACACCTTC.

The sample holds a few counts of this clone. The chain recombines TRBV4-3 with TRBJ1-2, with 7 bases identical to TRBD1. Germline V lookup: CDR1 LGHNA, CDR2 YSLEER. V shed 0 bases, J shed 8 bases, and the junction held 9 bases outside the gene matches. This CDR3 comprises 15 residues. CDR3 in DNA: TGCGCCAGCAGCCAAGATCATGGCAGGGGGGCGGGCTACACCTTC. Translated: CASSQDHGRGAGYTF.

The CDR3 DNA is TGTGCCACCAGCAGTGTCCGGGACAGGGGGTACGAGCAGTACTTC. Translation gives CATSSVRDRGYEQYF. The chain combines TRBV15 with TRBJ2-7; TRBD1 aligns across 11 bases. Germline CDR1 reads LNHNV; CDR2 reads YYDKDF (reference sequence). The CDR3 has 15 residues. V shed 3 bases, J shed 4 bases, and the junction held 5 bases outside the gene matches.

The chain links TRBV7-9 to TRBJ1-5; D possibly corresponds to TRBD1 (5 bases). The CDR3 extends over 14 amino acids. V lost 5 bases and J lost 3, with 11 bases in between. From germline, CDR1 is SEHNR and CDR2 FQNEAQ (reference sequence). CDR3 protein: CASSLGGFNQPQHF. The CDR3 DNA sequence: TGTGCCAGCAGCCTGGGGGGTTTCAATCAGCCCCAGCATTTT.

The CDR3 reads CASSGLGQGNTEAFF. The CDR3 DNA reads TGCGCCAGCAGCGGATTGGGACAGGGGAACACTGAAGCTTTCTTT. The chain combines TRBV5-1 with TRBJ1-1; 9 bases match TRBD1. The trim removed 4 bases at V and 1 base at J, leaving 5 bases unmatched. The CDR3 is 15 residues long. Germline V CDR1 and CDR2: SGHRS, YFSETQ.

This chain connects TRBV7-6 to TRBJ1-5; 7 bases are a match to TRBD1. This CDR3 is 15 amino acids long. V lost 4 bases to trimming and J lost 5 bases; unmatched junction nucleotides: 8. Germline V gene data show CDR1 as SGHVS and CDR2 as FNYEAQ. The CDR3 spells CASSSLTGSDQPQHF. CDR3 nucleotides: TGTGCCAGCAGCTCATTGACAGGGTCTGATCAGCCCCAGCATTTT. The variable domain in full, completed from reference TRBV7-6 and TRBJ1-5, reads GAGVSQSPRYKVTKRGQDVALRCDPISGHVSLYWYRQALGQGPEFLTYFNYEAQQDKSGLPNDRFSAERPEGSISTLTIQRTEQRDSAMYRCASSSLTGSDQPQHFGDGTRLSIL.

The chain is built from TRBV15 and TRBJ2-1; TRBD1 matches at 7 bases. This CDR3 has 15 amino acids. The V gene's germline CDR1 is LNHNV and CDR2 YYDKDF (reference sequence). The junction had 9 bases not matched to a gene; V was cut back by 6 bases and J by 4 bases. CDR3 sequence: CATSLPGTAYNEQFF. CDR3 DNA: TGTGCCACCAGTCTCCCCGGGACAGCATACAATGAGCAGTTCTTC.

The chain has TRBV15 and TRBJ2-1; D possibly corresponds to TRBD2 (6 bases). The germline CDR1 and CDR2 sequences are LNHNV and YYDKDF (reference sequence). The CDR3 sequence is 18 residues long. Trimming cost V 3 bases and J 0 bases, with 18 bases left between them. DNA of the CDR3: TGTGCCACCAGCAGGGATAGAGCTAGCGCCAGCTCCTACAATGAGCAGTTCTTC. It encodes CATSRDRASASSYNEQFF.